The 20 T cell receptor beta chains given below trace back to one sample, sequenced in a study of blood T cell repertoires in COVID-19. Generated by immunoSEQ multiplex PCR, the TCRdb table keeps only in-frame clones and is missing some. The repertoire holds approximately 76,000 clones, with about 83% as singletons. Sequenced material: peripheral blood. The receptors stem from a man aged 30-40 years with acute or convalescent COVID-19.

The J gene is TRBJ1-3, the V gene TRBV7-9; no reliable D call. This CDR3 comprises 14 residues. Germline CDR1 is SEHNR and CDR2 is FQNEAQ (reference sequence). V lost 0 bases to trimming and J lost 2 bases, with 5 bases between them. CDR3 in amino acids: CASSLAGAGNTIYF. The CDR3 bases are TGTGCCAGCAGCTTAGCGGGAGCTGGAAACACCATATATTTT.

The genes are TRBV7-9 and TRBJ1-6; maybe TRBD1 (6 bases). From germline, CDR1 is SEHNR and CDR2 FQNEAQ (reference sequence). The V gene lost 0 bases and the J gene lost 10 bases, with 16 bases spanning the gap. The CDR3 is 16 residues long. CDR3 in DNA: TGTGCCAGCAGCTTAGCCGGGACAATAGGTTTCTCACCCCTCCACTTT. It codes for CASSLAGTIGFSPLHF.

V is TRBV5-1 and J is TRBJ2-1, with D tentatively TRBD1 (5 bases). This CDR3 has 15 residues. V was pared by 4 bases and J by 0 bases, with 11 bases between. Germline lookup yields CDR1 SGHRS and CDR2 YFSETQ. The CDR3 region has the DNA TGCGCCAGCAGCCCACCCAGGGACTCCTACAATGAGCAGTTCTTC. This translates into CASSPPRDSYNEQFF.

DNA for the CDR3: TGTGCCAGCAGCTCCAGGGGAGGGTTAGAGACCCAGTACTTC. This sequence encodes CASSSRGGLETQYF. The J gene is TRBJ2-5, the V gene TRBV7-4; the D gene is possibly TRBD2 (7 bases). Germline CDR1 is SGHVT and CDR2 is SQSDAQ. The ends were cut back, 4 bases at V and 4 bases at J, with 13 bases in the middle. The CDR3 is made up of 14 amino acids.

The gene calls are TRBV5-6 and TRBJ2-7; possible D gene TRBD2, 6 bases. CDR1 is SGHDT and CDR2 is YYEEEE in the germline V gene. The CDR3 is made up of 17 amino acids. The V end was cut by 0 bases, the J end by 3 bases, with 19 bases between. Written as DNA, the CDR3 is TGTGCCAGCAGCTTGGCGGGGATGGGACTCCCCCGCTACGAGCAGTACTTC. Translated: CASSLAGMGLPRYEQYF.

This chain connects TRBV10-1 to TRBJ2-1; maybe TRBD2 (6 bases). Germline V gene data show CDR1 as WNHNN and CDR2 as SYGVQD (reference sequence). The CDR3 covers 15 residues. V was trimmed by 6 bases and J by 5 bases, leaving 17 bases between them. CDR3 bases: TGCGCCAGCAGCGGACGGGCGGGGAAGAACAATGAGCAGTTCTTC. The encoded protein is CASSGRAGKNNEQFF.

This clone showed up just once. The CDR3 nucleotides are TGTGCCAGCAGCCGCCTTCTTAGCTCCTATAATTCACCCCTCCACTTT. Protein: CASSRLLSSYNSPLHF. The V gene is TRBV3-1 (or the pseudogene TRBV3-2), the J gene TRBJ1-6; D gene unclear. This CDR3 spans 16 amino acids. In germline, CDR1 is LGHDT, CDR2 YNNKEL (reference sequence). Trimming shortened V by 4 bases and J by 0 bases, and 10 bases separated the two germline ends.

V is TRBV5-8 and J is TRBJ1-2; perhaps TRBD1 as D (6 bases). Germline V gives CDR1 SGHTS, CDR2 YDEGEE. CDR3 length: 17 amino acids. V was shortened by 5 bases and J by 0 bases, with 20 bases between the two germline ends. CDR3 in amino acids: CASSFVQGTPPNYGYTF. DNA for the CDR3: TGTGCCAGCAGTTTTGTCCAAGGGACACCCCCTAACTATGGCTACACCTTC.

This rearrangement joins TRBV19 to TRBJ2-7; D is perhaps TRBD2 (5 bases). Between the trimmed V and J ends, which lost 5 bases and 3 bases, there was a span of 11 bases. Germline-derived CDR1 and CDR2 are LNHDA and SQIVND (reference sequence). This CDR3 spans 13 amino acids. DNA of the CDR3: TGTGCCAGTAGTCTGACCCGGGACTACGAGCAGTACTTC. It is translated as CASSLTRDYEQYF.

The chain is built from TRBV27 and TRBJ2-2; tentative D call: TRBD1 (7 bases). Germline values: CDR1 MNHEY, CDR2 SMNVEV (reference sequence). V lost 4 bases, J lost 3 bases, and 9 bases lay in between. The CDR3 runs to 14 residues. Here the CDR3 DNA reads TGTGCCAGCAGTTCCAGGGGGGACACCGGGGAGCTGTTTTTT. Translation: CASSSRGDTGELFF.

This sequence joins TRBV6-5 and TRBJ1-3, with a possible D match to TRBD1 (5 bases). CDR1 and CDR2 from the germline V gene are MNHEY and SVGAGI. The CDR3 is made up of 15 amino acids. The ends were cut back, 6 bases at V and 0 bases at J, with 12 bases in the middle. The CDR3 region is CASSPTETSGNTIYF. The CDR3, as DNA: TGTGCCAGCAGCCCGACAGAAACCTCTGGAAACACCATATATTTT.

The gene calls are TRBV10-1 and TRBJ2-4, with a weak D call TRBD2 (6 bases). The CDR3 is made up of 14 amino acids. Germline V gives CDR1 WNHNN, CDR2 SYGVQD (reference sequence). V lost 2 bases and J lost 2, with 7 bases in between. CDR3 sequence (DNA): TGCGCCAGCAGTGAGGGCGGGACCAAAAACATTCAGTACTTC. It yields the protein CASSEGGTKNIQYF.

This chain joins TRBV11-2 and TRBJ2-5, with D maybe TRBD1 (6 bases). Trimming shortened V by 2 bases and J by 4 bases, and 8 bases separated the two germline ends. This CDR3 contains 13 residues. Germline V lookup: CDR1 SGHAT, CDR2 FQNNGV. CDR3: CASSLLGGETQYF. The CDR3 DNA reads TGTGCCAGCAGCTTACTAGGGGGAGAGACCCAGTACTTC.

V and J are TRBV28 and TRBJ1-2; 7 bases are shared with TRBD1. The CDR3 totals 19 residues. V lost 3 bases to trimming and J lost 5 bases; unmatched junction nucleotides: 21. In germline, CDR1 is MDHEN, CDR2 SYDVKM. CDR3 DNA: TGTGCCAGCAGTTTTAAGGGCCTAGGGACAGACCTGAAACTTTATGGCTACACCTTC. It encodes CASSFKGLGTDLKLYGYTF.

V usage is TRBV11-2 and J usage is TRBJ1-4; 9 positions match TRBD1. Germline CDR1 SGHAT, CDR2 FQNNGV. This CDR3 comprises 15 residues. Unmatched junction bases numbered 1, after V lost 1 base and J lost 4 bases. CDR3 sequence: CASSLGDRDNEKLFF. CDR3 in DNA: TGTGCCAGCAGCTTAGGGGACAGGGATAATGAAAAACTGTTTTTT.

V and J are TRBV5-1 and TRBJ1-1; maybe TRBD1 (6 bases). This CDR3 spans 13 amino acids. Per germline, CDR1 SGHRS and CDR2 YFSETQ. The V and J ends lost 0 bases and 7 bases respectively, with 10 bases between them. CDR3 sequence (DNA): TGCGCCAGCAGCTTGGACAGGGTGGGTGAAGCTTTCTTT. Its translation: CASSLDRVGEAFF.

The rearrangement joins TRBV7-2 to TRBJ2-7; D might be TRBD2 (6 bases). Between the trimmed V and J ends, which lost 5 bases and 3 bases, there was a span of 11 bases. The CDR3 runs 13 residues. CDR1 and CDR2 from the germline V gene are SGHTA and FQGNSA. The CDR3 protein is CASSTNSGYEQYF. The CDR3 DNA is TGTGCCAGCAGCACAAATAGCGGCTACGAGCAGTACTTC.

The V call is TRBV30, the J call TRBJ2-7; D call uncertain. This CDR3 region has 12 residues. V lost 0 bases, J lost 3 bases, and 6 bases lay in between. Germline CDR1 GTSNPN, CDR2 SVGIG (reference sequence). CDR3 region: CAWSVLGYEQYF. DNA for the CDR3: TGTGCCTGGAGTGTACTTGGCTACGAGCAGTACTTC.

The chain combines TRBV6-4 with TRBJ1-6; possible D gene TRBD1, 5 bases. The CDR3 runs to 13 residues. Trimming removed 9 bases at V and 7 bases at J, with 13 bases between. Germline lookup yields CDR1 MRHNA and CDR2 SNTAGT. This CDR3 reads CASARDVNSPLHF. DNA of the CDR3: TGTGCCAGTGCCAGGGATGTGAATTCACCCCTCCACTTT.

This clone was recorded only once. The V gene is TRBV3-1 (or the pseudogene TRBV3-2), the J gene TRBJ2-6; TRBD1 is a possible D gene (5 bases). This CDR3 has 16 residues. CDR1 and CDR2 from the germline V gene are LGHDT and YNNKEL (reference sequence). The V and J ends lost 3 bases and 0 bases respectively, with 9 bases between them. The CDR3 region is CASSQADNSGANVLTF. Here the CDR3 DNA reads TGTGCCAGCAGCCAGGCGGACAACTCTGGGGCCAACGTCCTGACTTTC.